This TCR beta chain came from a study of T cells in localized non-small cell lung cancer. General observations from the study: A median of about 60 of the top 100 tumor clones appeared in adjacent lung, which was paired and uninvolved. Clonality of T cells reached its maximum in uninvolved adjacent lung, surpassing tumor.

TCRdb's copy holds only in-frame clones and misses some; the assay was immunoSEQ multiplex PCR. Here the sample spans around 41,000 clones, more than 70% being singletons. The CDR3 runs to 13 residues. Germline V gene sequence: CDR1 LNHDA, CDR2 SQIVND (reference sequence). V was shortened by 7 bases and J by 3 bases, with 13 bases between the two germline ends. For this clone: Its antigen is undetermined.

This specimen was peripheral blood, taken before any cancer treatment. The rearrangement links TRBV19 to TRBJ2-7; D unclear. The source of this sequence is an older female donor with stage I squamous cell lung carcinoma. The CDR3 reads CASTPRMGYEQYF. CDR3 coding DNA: TGTGCCAGTACCCCCCGGATGGGCTACGAGCAGTACTTC.